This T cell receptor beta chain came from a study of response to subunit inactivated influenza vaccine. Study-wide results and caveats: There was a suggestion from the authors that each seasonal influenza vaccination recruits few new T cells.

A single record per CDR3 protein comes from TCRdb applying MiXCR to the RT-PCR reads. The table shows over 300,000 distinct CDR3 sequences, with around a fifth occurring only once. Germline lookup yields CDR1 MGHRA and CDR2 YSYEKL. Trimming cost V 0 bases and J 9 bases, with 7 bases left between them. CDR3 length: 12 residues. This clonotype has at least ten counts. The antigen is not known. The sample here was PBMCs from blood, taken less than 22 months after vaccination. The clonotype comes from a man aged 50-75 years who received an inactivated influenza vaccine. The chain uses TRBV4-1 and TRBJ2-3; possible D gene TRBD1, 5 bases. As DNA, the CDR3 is TGCGCCAGCAGCCAAGACAGGGCCACGCAGTATTTT. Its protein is CASSQDRATQYF.